One T cell receptor beta chain is described in this entry. What it recognizes is unknown. A junction boundary mismatches the germline segment, possibly from a read error. TCRdb called the 5' RACE reads again in MiXCR, with one record for every CDR3 protein. The sample contains 450,000 to 600,000 distinct CDR3 sequences, 13% of which appear only once. This CDR3 has 13 residues. This specimen comes from a study of T cells after yellow fever vaccination. In the study overall: Fractions low in cell number were prepared with SMART-Seq v4 Ultra Low Input.

Study findings and constraints: After the booster, 96% of CD4 and about nine tenths of CD8 primary-response clones were re-detected.

The chain couples TRBV23-1 to TRBJ2-1, with a tentative D call TRBD2 (6 bases). TRBV23-1 carries the ORF label, with uncertain function. Sequences were derived from PBMCs, sampled on the day of the yellow fever booster vaccination. The sequence came from a man in his thirties or forties who received the YFV17D yellow fever vaccine. The CDR3 protein is CASGRHMGPEQFF. The CDR3 DNA is TGTGCCAGCGGGCGGCATATGGGCCCAGAGCAGTTCTTC.